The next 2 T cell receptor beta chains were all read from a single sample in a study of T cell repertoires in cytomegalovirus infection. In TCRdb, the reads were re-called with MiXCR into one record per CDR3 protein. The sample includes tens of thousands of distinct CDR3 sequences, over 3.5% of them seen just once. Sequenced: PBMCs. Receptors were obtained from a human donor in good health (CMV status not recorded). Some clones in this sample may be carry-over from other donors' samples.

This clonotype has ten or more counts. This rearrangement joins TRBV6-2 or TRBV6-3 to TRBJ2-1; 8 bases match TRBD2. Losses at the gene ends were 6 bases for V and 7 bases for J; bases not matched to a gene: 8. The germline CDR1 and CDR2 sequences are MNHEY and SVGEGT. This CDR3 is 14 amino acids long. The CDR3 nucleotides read TGTGCCAGCAGGATAGCGGGAAAGGCTAATGAGCAGTTCTTC. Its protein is CASRIAGKANEQFF.

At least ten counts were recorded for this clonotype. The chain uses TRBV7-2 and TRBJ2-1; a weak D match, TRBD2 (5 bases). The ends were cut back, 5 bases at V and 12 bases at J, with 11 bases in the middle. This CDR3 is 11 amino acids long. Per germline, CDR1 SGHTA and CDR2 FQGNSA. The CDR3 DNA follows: TGTGCCAGCAGCCCGGACTTAACGCAGTTCTTC. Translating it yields CASSPDLTQFF.